The next 19 T cell receptor beta chains were all read from a single sample in a study of T cell repertoires in cytomegalovirus infection. TCRdb processed the reads anew with MiXCR; each CDR3 protein has one entry. The profile covers a few hundred thousand distinct CDR3 sequences, with under 45% appearing a single time and around 46% taken by the ten largest. Their antigens are not known. Sequencing was performed on cultured PBMCs, taken from culture after CMV antigen stimulation. These receptors were obtained from a human donor in good health (CMV status not recorded). Some clones in this sample may be carry-over from other donors' samples.

The V call is TRBV5-5, the J call TRBJ1-2, with D hard to call. The CDR3 extends over 13 amino acids. Germline CDR1 and CDR2: SGHKS and YYEKEE (reference sequence). V was trimmed by 4 bases and J by 0 bases, leaving 7 bases between them. CDR3 region: CASSVATNYGYTF. The CDR3 DNA sequence: TGTGCCAGCAGCGTAGCTACTAACTATGGCTACACCTTC.

The chain is built from TRBV7-9 and TRBJ1-4; TRBD1 aligns across 7 bases. With V trimmed by 7 bases and J by 6 bases, 5 bases remained unmatched. Germline V lookup: CDR1 SEHNR, CDR2 FQNEAQ (reference sequence). The CDR3 runs 13 residues. The CDR3 nucleotides read TGTGCCAGCAACGGACAGGAGGATGAAAAACTGTTTTTT. It encodes CASNGQEDEKLFF.

This sequence joins TRBV5-4 and TRBJ1-1; 12 positions agree with TRBD1. V lost 6 bases, J lost 4 bases, and 7 bases stayed unmatched. The CDR3 covers 15 residues. CDR1 is SGHNT and CDR2 is YYREEE in the germline V gene (reference sequence). The CDR3 region is CASTGQGAVLTEAFF. DNA for the CDR3: TGTGCCAGCACGGGACAGGGGGCCGTTCTCACTGAAGCTTTCTTT.

This clonotype has more than one count but fewer than ten. V usage is TRBV5-4 and J usage is TRBJ2-7; 13 nucleotides align to TRBD2. V shed 4 bases and J 5 bases; nucleotides not matched to a gene: 6. The CDR3 is 15 amino acids. Germline V gene data show CDR1 as SGHNT and CDR2 as YYREEE (reference sequence). CDR3 region: CASSPGTSGNNEQYF. CDR3 DNA: TGTGCCAGCAGCCCCGGGACTAGCGGGAATAACGAGCAGTACTTC. Filled out from reference TRBV5-4 and TRBJ2-7, the complete variable domain reads ETGVTQSPTHLIKTRGQQVTLRCSSQSGHNTVSWYQQALGQGPQFIFQYYREEENGRGNFPPRFSGLQFPNYSSELNVNALELDDSALYLCASSPGTSGNNEQYFGPGTRLTVT.

This rearrangement joins TRBV6-1 to TRBJ2-7; D unclear. V lost 6 bases to trimming and J lost 2 bases, with 20 bases between them. CDR1 is MNHNS and CDR2 is SASEGT in the germline V gene. There are 16 residues in the CDR3. This CDR3 reads CASSEDPGSWAYEQYF. In DNA form, the CDR3 reads TGTGCCAGCAGCGAGGACCCCGGGTCTTGGGCCTACGAGCAGTACTTC.

This clonotype was seen only a few times. The gene calls are TRBV4-1 and TRBJ2-3, with 9 positions matching TRBD2. The V gene's germline CDR1 is MGHRA and CDR2 YSYEKL. Losses at the gene ends were 4 bases for V and 4 bases for J; bases not matched to a gene: 9. CDR3 length equals 16 residues. The CDR3 region is CASSLRSGGMADTQYF. In nucleotides, the CDR3 is TGCGCCAGCAGCCTTCGTAGCGGGGGAATGGCAGATACGCAGTATTTT.

The V call is TRBV4-2, the J call TRBJ2-3; D is uncertain. Germline values: CDR1 LGHNA, CDR2 YNFKEQ. This CDR3 region has 14 residues. V dropped 1 base and J dropped 0 bases, with 5 bases sitting between them. This chain's CDR3 is CASSQVMSTDTQYF. CDR3 DNA: TGTGCCAGCAGCCAAGTAATGAGCACAGATACGCAGTATTTT.

The chain carries TRBV4-1 and TRBJ2-1, with 7 nucleotides matching TRBD2. CDR3 size: 21 residues. CDR1 is MGHRA and CDR2 is YSYEKL in the germline V gene. Trimming took 0 bases from V and 1 from J; bases not matched to a gene: 18. The DNA for the CDR3 is TGCGCCAGCAGCCAAGAGGGACGCGGGACTATTAGCTTCGGATCCTACAATGAGCAGTTCTTC. Amino acid sequence: CASSQEGRGTISFGSYNEQFF.

The table lists this clonotype with a few counts. The rearrangement joins TRBV4-1 to TRBJ2-1; TRBD2 matches at 12 bases. The germline CDR1 and CDR2 sequences are MGHRA and YSYEKL. The J segment lost 9 bases and the V segment lost 5 bases, leaving 11 bases of the junction unmatched. The CDR3 totals 16 residues. The chain's CDR3 is CASSSDRLAGVGEQFF. The CDR3, as DNA: TGCGCCAGCAGCTCCGATCGACTAGCGGGGGTCGGTGAGCAGTTCTTC.

The chain is built from TRBV19 and TRBJ1-4; D is unresolved. Germline V gene data show CDR1 as LNHDA and CDR2 as SQIVND (reference sequence). The CDR3 loop spans 15 amino acids. V lost 1 base and J lost 10, with 16 bases in between. This chain's CDR3 is CASSIGPEMSAKLFF. Written as DNA, the CDR3 is TGTGCCAGTAGTATAGGGCCGGAAATGAGCGCAAAACTGTTTTTT.

The rearrangement joins TRBV24-1 to TRBJ2-1; D gene uncertain. Deletions cut 3 bases from V and 9 bases from J, with 11 bases between. The germline CDR1 and CDR2 sequences are KGHDR and SFDVKD. There are 13 residues in the CDR3. CDR3 in amino acids: CATSDMLLGEQFF. DNA of the CDR3: TGTGCCACCAGTGATATGTTACTGGGTGAGCAGTTCTTC.

In its sample, this clonotype was seen a few times. The J gene is TRBJ2-3, the V gene TRBV6-2 or TRBV6-3; the D is unclear. Germline CDR1 and CDR2: MNHEY and SVGEGT. The V end was cut by 0 bases, the J end by 2 bases, with 6 bases between. The CDR3 extends over 14 amino acids. The CDR3 loop reads CASSYSAFTDTQYF. CDR3 in DNA: TGTGCCAGCAGTTACTCGGCCTTCACAGATACGCAGTATTTT.

The chain carries TRBV6-1 and TRBJ2-1; 8 nucleotides align to TRBD1. Trimming cost V 6 bases and J 9 bases; bases outside gene matches: 7. The germline gives CDR1 MNHNS, CDR2 SASEGT. There are 13 residues in the CDR3. The CDR3 loop is CASRGTGQAEQFF. The CDR3 nucleotides are TGTGCCAGCAGGGGGACAGGACAGGCTGAGCAGTTCTTC.

This chain uses TRBV7-2 with TRBJ2-7; no firm D call. With 2 bases removed from V and 0 bases from J, the gap between germline ends came to 8 bases. The CDR3 has 14 amino acids. The germline CDR1 and CDR2 sequences are SGHTA and FQGNSA. This CDR3 is CASSLQRSSYEQYF. CDR3 DNA: TGTGCCAGCAGCTTACAACGGAGCTCCTACGAGCAGTACTTC.

V and J are TRBV20-1 and TRBJ2-3; 9 bases are shared with TRBD2. This CDR3 contains 15 residues. Trimming took 6 bases from V and 1 from J; bases not matched to a gene: 8. Germline CDR1 is DFQATT and CDR2 is SNEGSKA (reference sequence). CDR3 DNA sequence: TGCAGTGCCCCACCTAGGACTAGCGGCACAGATACGCAGTATTTT. Amino acids: CSAPPRTSGTDTQYF.

This clonotype was detected only a few times. The chain combines TRBV28 with TRBJ2-7, with D maybe TRBD2 (5 bases). This CDR3 region has 14 residues. The V gene's germline CDR1 is MDHEN and CDR2 SYDVKM. V lost 8 bases and J lost 0, with 14 bases in between. The CDR3 nucleotides are TGTGCCAGCTTCGGACCGGGGAACTCCTACGAGCAGTACTTC. This sequence encodes CASFGPGNSYEQYF.

The table lists this clonotype with a count of one. The J gene is TRBJ2-7, the V gene TRBV12-3 or TRBV12-4; D gene ambiguous. V was clipped by 5 bases and J by 3 bases, with 14 bases between them. This CDR3 comprises 14 residues. The CDR3 DNA is TGTGCCAGCAGTCGGGCCTTACCCCGCTACGAGCAGTACTTC. Its translation is CASSRALPRYEQYF.

There are many counts of this clonotype. The chain links TRBV7-2 to TRBJ2-1, with 9 bases matching TRBD1. The germline V gene encodes CDR1 SGHTA and CDR2 FQGNSA. The junction had 5 bases not matched to a gene; V was cut back by 3 bases and J by 5 bases. The CDR3 is 15 residues long. This CDR3 is CASSLVGTGNNEQFF. CDR3 DNA: TGTGCCAGCAGCTTGGTGGGGACAGGGAACAATGAGCAGTTCTTC.

The CDR3 DNA reads as TGCAGTGCTCTTTCGACTGGAAGGAGGCAGCCCCAGCATTTT. This encodes CSALSTGRRQPQHF. The genes are TRBV20-1 and TRBJ1-5, with no clear D. This CDR3 spans 14 amino acids. Trimming cost V 5 bases and J 7 bases, with 18 bases left between them. Germline V gives CDR1 DFQATT, CDR2 SNEGSKA (reference sequence).